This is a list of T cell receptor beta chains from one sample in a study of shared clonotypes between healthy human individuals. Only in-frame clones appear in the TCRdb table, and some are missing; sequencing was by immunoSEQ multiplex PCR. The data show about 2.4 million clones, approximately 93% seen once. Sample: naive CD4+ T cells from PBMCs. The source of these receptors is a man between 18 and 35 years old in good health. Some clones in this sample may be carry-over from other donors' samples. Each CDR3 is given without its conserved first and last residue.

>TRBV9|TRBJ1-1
ASSVSDRGTEAF
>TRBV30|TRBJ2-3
AWSSGTSDTQY
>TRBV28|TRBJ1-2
ASSPSGQSSGYT
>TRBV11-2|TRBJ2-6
ASSLLSGGTGGINVLT
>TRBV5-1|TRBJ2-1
ASSLSPSSYNEQF
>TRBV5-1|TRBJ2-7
ASSSGTSGAPYEQY
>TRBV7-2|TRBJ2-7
ASSLAGGPGYEQY
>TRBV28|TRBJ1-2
ASSYRTGGDT
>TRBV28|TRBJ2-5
ASSLTGWETQY
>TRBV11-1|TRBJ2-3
ASSLDDLAATDTQY
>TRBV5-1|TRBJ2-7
ASSFDRGLYEQY
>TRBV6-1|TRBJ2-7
ASGHLQY